Following are 2 T cell receptor beta chains from one sample sequenced in a study of response to subunit inactivated influenza vaccine. Each CDR3 protein is one row after TCRdb ran MiXCR on the RT-PCR reads. The data contain approximately 530,000 distinct CDR3 sequences, around 8% of them seen just once; the ten biggest clones take up 13%. The source material was PBMCs from blood, sampled roughly 24 months after vaccination. The receptors stem from a man between 50 and 69 years old who received an inactivated influenza vaccine.

The genes are TRBV6-5 and TRBJ2-1, with 11 nucleotides matching TRBD2. Per germline, CDR1 MNHEY and CDR2 SVGAGI. Trimming removed 2 bases from V and 7 bases from J; junction bases left unmatched: 4. This CDR3 comprises 15 residues. The CDR3: CASSYIAGGGNEQFF. For the CDR3, the DNA is TGTGCCAGCAGTTACATAGCGGGAGGGGGGAATGAGCAGTTCTTC.

This chain joins TRBV20-1 and TRBJ2-1; TRBD2 aligns across 8 bases. After removal of 3 bases from V and 0 bases from J, the junction contained 7 bases not matched to a gene. This CDR3 comprises 16 residues. Germline V gives CDR1 DFQATT, CDR2 SNEGSKA (reference sequence). CDR3 nucleotides: TGCAGTGCTAGTAACAGCGGGGGAATCTCCTACAATGAGCAGTTCTTC. It translates to CSASNSGGISYNEQFF.